The 6 T cell receptor beta chains presented below share a single source sample, sequenced in a study of early T cells in non-severe SARS-CoV-2 infection. TCRdb reprocessed the 5' RACE reads with MiXCR, giving one entry per CDR3 protein. This sample has 100,000 to 120,000 distinct CDR3 sequences; roughly 12% occur once, and the top ten carry less than 4.5%. The sequencing here drew on whole blood, taken at baseline. The receptors here all came from an adult who was a healthcare worker with PCR-confirmed SARS-CoV-2 infection or an uninfected control (not recorded which).

The V and J genes are TRBV12-3 or TRBV12-4 and TRBJ2-1, with D tentatively TRBD1 (6 bases). The V and J ends lost 2 bases and 5 bases respectively, with 13 bases between them. This CDR3 comprises 15 residues. The CDR3 sequence: CASSLMAGADNEQFF. DNA of the CDR3: TGTGCCAGCAGTTTAATGGCAGGGGCGGACAATGAGCAGTTCTTC.

V is TRBV7-2 and J is TRBJ2-1, with D maybe TRBD2 (5 bases). Trimming removed 3 bases at V and 6 bases at J, with 9 bases between. The CDR3 sequence is 13 residues long. Germline CDR1 SGHTA, CDR2 FQGNSA. The CDR3 DNA is TGTGCCAGCAGCTTCCGGGGAAGCAATGAGCAGTTCTTC. Amino acids: CASSFRGSNEQFF.

Many counts were recorded for this clonotype. V gene TRBV18 combines with J gene TRBJ2-3, with D unresolved. There are 12 residues in the CDR3. Germline V gives CDR1 KGHSH, CDR2 LQKENI. Trimming cost V 3 bases and J 6 bases, with 7 bases left between them. Written as DNA, the CDR3 is TGTGCCAGCTCACCCTCCGGGGATACGCAGTATTTT. This gives the protein CASSPSGDTQYF.

This clonotype was picked up a small number of times. The V call is TRBV18, the J call TRBJ2-3, with a tentative D call TRBD1 (6 bases). Germline-derived CDR1 and CDR2 are KGHSH and LQKENI. This CDR3 contains 15 residues. Trimming took 6 bases from V and 2 from J, leaving 15 bases between them. This CDR3 is CASSPQTGFTDTQYF. CDR3 sequence (DNA): TGTGCCAGCTCTCCCCAGACAGGCTTCACAGATACGCAGTATTTT. The variable domain in full, with the rest retrieved from reference TRBV18 and TRBJ2-3, is NAGVMQNPRHLVRRRGQEARLRCSPMKGHSHVYWYRQLPEEGLKFMVYLQKENIIDESGMPKERFSAEFPKEGPSILRIQQVVRGDSAAYFCASSPQTGFTDTQYFGPGTRLTVL.

This clonotype was picked up one time. The rearrangement uses TRBV6-1 and TRBJ2-7; D is perhaps TRBD1 (5 bases). The CDR3 is made up of 15 amino acids. Germline loops: CDR1 MNHNS, CDR2 SASEGT. V lost 0 bases and J 2 bases, leaving 11 bases between the germline ends. The CDR3 region is CASSEALPGPYEQYF. CDR3 DNA: TGTGCCAGCAGTGAAGCTCTTCCAGGGCCCTACGAGCAGTACTTC.

Ten or more counts support this clonotype. The chain joins TRBV6-5 to TRBJ1-5; TRBD1 agrees at 10 bases. Losses at the gene ends were 5 bases for V and 7 bases for J; bases not matched to a gene: 5. This CDR3 comprises 14 residues. Germline CDR1 reads MNHEY; CDR2 reads SVGAGI. CDR3 protein: CASSLTGGGQPQHF. In nucleotides, the CDR3 is TGTGCCAGCAGTCTGACAGGGGGCGGACAGCCCCAGCATTTT.